Reported below is one T cell receptor (beta chain). Sorting defined naive CD8 T cells as CD8+CD4-CCR7+CD45RA+. These data come from a study of molecular identifiers for immune sequencing clone quantification. TCRdb processed the PCR reads anew with MiXCR; each CDR3 protein has one entry. The top ten clones hold under 0.95% of a sample with about 640,000 distinct CDR3 sequences, just under 20% of them seen once. Trimming left V 8 bases short and J 7 bases short, with 11 bases between. Germline loops: CDR1 GTSNPN, CDR2 SVGIG (reference sequence). CDR3 size: 11 residues. This TCR was recovered from a human donor in good health. Some libraries in this study had Jurkat cell RNA spiked in. The material sequenced was naive CD8+ T cells from blood, with Jurkat cell RNA spiked in. Indicated subset: FACS-sorted CD8+CD4-CCR7+CD45RA+ naive T cells. The chain joins TRBV30 to TRBJ2-2; weak D call: TRBD1 (6 bases). CDR3 in amino acids: CAHLQGGELFF. The CDR3 nucleotides read TGTGCCCACCTACAGGGCGGGGAGCTGTTTTTT. The variable domain in full, completed from reference TRBV30 and TRBJ2-2, reads SQTIHQWPATLVQPVGSPLSLECTVEGTSNPNLYWYRQAAGRGLQLLFYSVGIGQISSEVPQNLSASRPQDRQFILSSKKLLLSDSGFYLCAHLQGGELFFGEGSRLTVL.